The entry below describes one T cell receptor beta chain. RNA was extracted and reverse transcribed into cDNA as the sequencing template. Clones were sequenced by immunoSEQ multiplex PCR, and TCRdb holds only the in-frame ones, with some missing. The sample yields 170,000 or so clones, roughly 61% seen once. There are 14 residues in the CDR3. V dropped 4 bases and J dropped 2 bases, with 9 bases sitting between them. Germline-derived CDR1 and CDR2 are MNHNS and SASEGT. This sample stems from a study of CD8+ T cells in alopecia areata. Treatment: oral pan-JAK inhibitor, 5-10 mg twice daily. This TCR derives from a human donor with alopecia areata. The V gene is TRBV6-1, the J gene TRBJ1-5; D is unclear. The sequenced sample was CD8+ T cells sorted from blood, obtained at week 24, from a patient treated with tofacitinib. The CDR3 DNA reads TGTGCCAGCAGTGCGGGGTTTGGCAATCAGCCCCAGCATTTT. Translating gives CASSAGFGNQPQHF.